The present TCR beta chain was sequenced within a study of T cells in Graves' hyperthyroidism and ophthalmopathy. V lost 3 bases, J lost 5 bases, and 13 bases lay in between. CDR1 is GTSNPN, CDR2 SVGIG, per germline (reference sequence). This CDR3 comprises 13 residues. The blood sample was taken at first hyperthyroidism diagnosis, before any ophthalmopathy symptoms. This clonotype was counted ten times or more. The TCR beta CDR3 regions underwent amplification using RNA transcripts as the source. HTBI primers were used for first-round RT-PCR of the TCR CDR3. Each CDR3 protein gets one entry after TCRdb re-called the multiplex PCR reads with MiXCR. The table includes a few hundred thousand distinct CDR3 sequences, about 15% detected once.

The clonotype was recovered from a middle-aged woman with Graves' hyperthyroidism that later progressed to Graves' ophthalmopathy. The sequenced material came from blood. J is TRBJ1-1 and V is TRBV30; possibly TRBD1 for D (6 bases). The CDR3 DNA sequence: TGTGCCTGGAGGGGGGGCGGTCGGACTGAAGCTTTCTTT. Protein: CAWRGGGRTEAFF. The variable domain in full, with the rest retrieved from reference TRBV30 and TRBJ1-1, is SQTIHQWPATLVQPVGSPLSLECTVEGTSNPNLYWYRQAAGRGLQLLFYSVGIGQISSEVPQNLSASRPQDRQFILSSKKLLLSDSGFYLCAWRGGGRTEAFFGQGTRLTVV.